The rows below give T cell receptor beta chains drawn from one sample of a study of OX40 agonist ivuxolimab in advanced cancers. Some clones are missing from TCRdb's copy, which holds only in-frame ones; the method was immunoSEQ multiplex PCR. The profile covers tens of thousands of clones, with around 86% appearing a single time and roughly 0.35% taken by the ten largest. The sample was CD4+ or CD8+ T cells sorted from blood, taken in a trial of the OX40 agonist ivuxolimab. The receptors shown here come from an adult with an advanced solid tumor such as melanoma, head and neck, liver or kidney cancer. Both conserved end residues are part of each CDR3. A D gene is named only where the DNA matches it firmly.

J gene: TRBJ1-1; V gene: TRBV27; D gene: .; CDR3 protein: CASSERRIGTEAFF; CDR3 DNA: TGTGCCAGCAGTGAGAGACGGATCGGCACTGAAGCTTTCTTT
J gene: TRBJ2-5; V gene: TRBV2; D gene: TRBD1; CDR3 protein: CASSGDSQETQYF; CDR3 DNA: TGTGCCAGCAGCGGGGACAGCCAAGAGACCCAGTACTTC
J gene: TRBJ1-5; V gene: TRBV2; D gene: .; CDR3 protein: CASSNQGGNQPQHF; CDR3 DNA: TGTGCCAGCAGTAATCAGGGTGGCAATCAGCCCCAGCATTTT
J gene: TRBJ2-1; V gene: TRBV5-1; D gene: TRBD2; CDR3 protein: CASSFTSGTFYNEQFF; CDR3 DNA: TGCGCCAGCAGCTTCACCAGCGGGACGTTCTACAATGAGCAGTTCTTC
J gene: TRBJ2-5; V gene: TRBV5-1; D gene: .; CDR3 protein: CASSLAGTVGETQYF; CDR3 DNA: TGCGCCAGCAGCTTGGCTGGGACGGTTGGAGAGACCCAGTACTTC
J gene: TRBJ1-2; V gene: TRBV19; D gene: .; CDR3 protein: CASSMQTANYGYTF; CDR3 DNA: TGTGCCAGTAGTATGCAGACAGCTAACTATGGCTACACCTTC
J gene: TRBJ1-5; V gene: TRBV5-1; D gene: .; CDR3 protein: CASKIDRSNQPQHF; CDR3 DNA: TGCGCCAGCAAAATTGACAGAAGCAATCAGCCCCAGCATTTT
J gene: TRBJ1-5; V gene: TRBV28; D gene: .; CDR3 protein: CATLRTALFPQHF; CDR3 DNA: TGTGCCACCCTACGGACAGCCTTATTTCCCCAGCATTTT
J gene: TRBJ2-1; V gene: TRBV2; D gene: .; CDR3 protein: CASFYRSHPYNEQFF; CDR3 DNA: TGTGCCAGCTTCTACAGGTCCCATCCTTACAATGAGCAGTTCTTC
J gene: TRBJ1-1; V gene: TRBV18; D gene: TRBD1; CDR3 protein: CASSLGTAQNTEAFF; CDR3 DNA: TGTGCCAGCTCACTCGGGACAGCACAGAACACTGAAGCTTTCTTT
J gene: TRBJ2-1; V gene: TRBV10-3; D gene: .; CDR3 protein: CAISGPLGNEQFF; CDR3 DNA: TGTGCCATCAGCGGACCCTTGGGCAATGAGCAGTTCTTC
J gene: TRBJ2-3; V gene: TRBV11-2; D gene: TRBD2; CDR3 protein: CASSSIASGGRYTQYF; CDR3 DNA: TGTGCCAGCAGCTCCATAGCTAGCGGGGGGAGGTATACGCAGTATTTT
J gene: TRBJ1-4; V gene: TRBV7-2; D gene: .; CDR3 protein: CASSLDVRTANEKLFF; CDR3 DNA: TGTGCCAGCAGCTTAGATGTTCGGACAGCTAATGAAAAACTGTTTTTT
J gene: TRBJ2-7; V gene: TRBV28; D gene: .; CDR3 protein: CASSFQGTSSYEQYF; CDR3 DNA: TGTGCCAGCAGTTTCCAGGGGACCAGCTCCTACGAGCAGTACTTC